These T cell receptor beta chains were read from a single sample in a study of control samples from healthy donors and cancer patients. Produced via immunoSEQ multiplex PCR; TCRdb's table is partial and in-frame only. The sample holds some 100,000 clones, 79% seen once. Sequencing was carried out using blood. The receptors stem from a woman between 25 and 40 years old in good health. Both conserved end residues are part of each CDR3. D genes are given only for firm matches. A clone size is listed for some rows: how often the clone was seen (once, few, many), or a class if it is expanded.

V gene,D gene,J gene,clone size,CDR3 protein,CDR3 DNA
TRBV10-3,TRBD1,TRBJ1-2,-,CAISETGDGYTF,TGTGCCATCAGTGAGACAGGGGATGGCTACACCTTC
TRBV18,TRBD1,TRBJ1-4,-,CASSPTGGYEKLFF,TGTGCCAGCTCACCAACAGGGGGGTATGAAAAACTGTTTTTT
TRBV7-2,TRBD1,TRBJ1-2,-,CASSLDVNSGQTNYGYTF,TGTGCCAGCAGCTTAGATGTCAATTCGGGACAGACTAACTATGGCTACACCTTC
TRBV29-1,-,TRBJ1-1,-,CSVAITGEAFF,TGCAGCGTTGCCATAACAGGGGAAGCTTTCTTT
TRBV9,TRBD1,TRBJ2-2,once,CASSVAPGTGNTGELFF,TGTGCCAGCAGCGTAGCCCCCGGGACAGGGAACACCGGGGAGCTGTTTTTT
TRBV5-4,TRBD2,TRBJ2-7,-,CASSFMTGGQEQYF,TGTGCCAGCAGCTTTATGACGGGGGGGCAAGAGCAGTACTTC
TRBV12-3/TRBV12-4,-,TRBJ1-4,once,CASSFRTREKLFF,TGTGCCAGCAGTTTTCGGACGAGGGAAAAACTGTTTTTT
TRBV3-1/TRBV3-2,-,TRBJ2-7,-,CASSQGASYEQYF,TGTGCCAGCAGCCAGGGGGCTTCCTACGAGCAGTACTTC
TRBV15,-,TRBJ2-7,-,CATSLTTVNHEQYF,TGTGCCACCAGCCTGACGACAGTTAACCACGAGCAGTACTTC
TRBV3-1/TRBV3-2,-,TRBJ1-1,-,CASSQGAGVEAFF,TGTGCCAGCAGCCAAGGGGCAGGAGTAGAGGCTTTCTTT
TRBV5-1,-,TRBJ1-1,-,CASCGRTEAFF,TGCGCCAGCTGTGGCAGGACTGAAGCTTTCTTT
TRBV24-1,TRBD1,TRBJ1-1,-,CATSDPRGAEAFF,TGTGCCACCAGTGATCCCAGGGGGGCTGAAGCTTTCTTT
TRBV4-3,TRBD2,TRBJ2-1,-,CASSPLLSGGLGSEQFF,TGCGCCAGCAGCCCGCTACTCAGCGGGGGGCTTGGGTCGGAGCAGTTCTTC
TRBV19,-,TRBJ1-4,-,CASSPKAGAVEKLFF,TGTGCCAGTAGTCCCAAGGCAGGGGCAGTAGAAAAACTGTTTTTT
TRBV14,-,TRBJ2-5,-,CASSQDFGGTETQYF,TGTGCCAGCAGCCAAGATTTCGGGGGTACGGAGACCCAGTACTTC
TRBV7-2,-,TRBJ2-5,-,CASSQGPVQYF,TGTGCCAGCAGCCAAGGACCTGTACAGTACTTC
TRBV6-6,TRBD1,TRBJ1-2,-,CASRFPGQGVYGYTF,TGTGCCAGCAGATTCCCGGGACAGGGAGTCTATGGCTACACCTTC
TRBV7-2,-,TRBJ2-2,once,CASSLMQAGELFF,TGTGCCAGCAGCTTAATGCAGGCCGGGGAGCTGTTTTTT
TRBV7-6,-,TRBJ2-1,-,CASSPWAAGNYNEQFF,TGTGCCAGCAGCCCCTGGGCGGCGGGGAATTACAATGAGCAGTTCTTC
TRBV12-5,TRBD2,TRBJ2-1,-,CASGLPHGGSNEQFF,TGTGCTAGTGGTTTGCCCCACGGGGGGAGCAATGAGCAGTTCTTC
TRBV4-3,-,TRBJ2-4,-,CASSQGGAGWTKNIQYF,TGCGCCAGCAGCCAAGGAGGGGCGGGGTGGACCAAAAACATTCAGTACTTC
TRBV10-3,TRBD1,TRBJ1-1,-,CAISLGQGGTEAFF,TGTGCCATCAGCCTCGGACAGGGGGGGACTGAAGCTTTCTTT
TRBV6-5,TRBD1,TRBJ2-3,-,CASSGTGSTDTQYF,TGTGCCAGCAGCGGGACAGGTAGCACAGATACGCAGTATTTT
TRBV7-5,-,TRBJ1-1,-,CARSIRGGDTEAFF,TGTGCCAGAAGCATCCGGGGCGGAGACACTGAAGCTTTCTTT
TRBV5-1,-,TRBJ2-6,-,CASSFSGAGANVLTF,TGCGCCAGCAGCTTTTCCGGGGCGGGGGCCAACGTCCTGACTTTC
TRBV19,-,TRBJ1-1,few,CASSIDSRNTEAFF,TGTGCCAGTAGTATAGATTCGAGGAACACTGAAGCTTTCTTT
TRBV27,-,TRBJ2-2,-,CASSFRGTGELFF,TGTGCCAGCAGTTTTCGAGGGACCGGGGAGCTGTTTTTT
TRBV19,-,TRBJ1-5,-,CASSIKGLGQPQHF,TGTGCCAGTAGTATAAAAGGGTTAGGTCAGCCCCAGCATTTT
TRBV29-1,-,TRBJ1-2,once,CSSWAGGGYTF,TGCAGCTCGTGGGCCGGGGGGGGCTACACCTTC
TRBV19,-,TRBJ1-5,once,CASSIDPSQPQHF,TGTGCCAGTAGTATCGACCCATCGCAGCCCCAGCATTTT
TRBV5-1,-,TRBJ2-5,-,CASSLAYQETQYF,TGCGCCAGCAGCTTGGCGTACCAAGAGACCCAGTACTTC
TRBV5-1,-,TRBJ2-7,-,CASSVSWGSDYEQYF,TGCGCCAGCAGCGTGTCGTGGGGCTCCGACTACGAGCAGTACTTC
TRBV19,-,TRBJ1-2,-,CASTRDEGVGYTF,TGTGCCAGTACGCGGGATGAGGGGGTTGGCTACACCTTC
TRBV9,-,TRBJ2-3,-,CASSVGSPTDTQYF,TGTGCCAGCAGCGTAGGGTCTCCCACAGATACGCAGTATTTT
TRBV6-5,TRBD1,TRBJ1-5,-,CASSIGTGNQPQHF,TGTGCCAGCTCAATCGGGACAGGGAATCAGCCCCAGCATTTT
TRBV6-2/TRBV6-3,-,TRBJ2-1,-,CASSYSSLNEQFF,TGTGCCAGCAGTTATTCAAGCTTAAATGAGCAGTTCTTC
TRBV5-5,-,TRBJ1-5,-,CASSRNYREHSNQPQHF,TGTGCCAGCAGCCGAAACTACAGGGAGCATAGCAATCAGCCCCAGCATTTT